The 19 T cell receptor beta chains given below trace back to one sample, sequenced in a study of control samples from healthy donors and cancer patients. Only in-frame clones appear in the TCRdb table, and some are missing; sequencing was by immunoSEQ multiplex PCR. There are about 65,000 clones in the sample; 90% occur only once, and more than 0.95% lies in the top ten. The source material was PBMCs. These receptors all stem from a woman in her forties or fifties with colorectal cancer.

This chain connects TRBV3-1 (or the pseudogene TRBV3-2) to TRBJ1-4; 8 bases agree with TRBD1. Looked up from germline, CDR1 is LGHDT and CDR2 is YNNKEL (reference sequence). V dropped 4 bases and J dropped 7; count of bases not matched to a gene: 5. CDR3 length: 14 residues. The CDR3 reads CASSLGQGSEKLFF. The CDR3 DNA sequence: TGTGCCAGCAGCCTTGGACAGGGCAGTGAAAAACTGTTTTTT.

CDR3 sequence: CASSLSLNTEAFF. CDR3 nucleotide sequence: TGTGCCAGCAGTTTATCTCTGAACACTGAAGCTTTCTTT. The chain links TRBV27 to TRBJ1-1; D is uncertain. This CDR3 contains 13 residues. Germline assignment: CDR1 MNHEY and CDR2 SMNVEV (reference sequence). Trimming cost V 0 bases and J 0 bases, with 2 bases left between them.

The chain is built from TRBV5-1 and TRBJ1-2, with no clear D. Trimming left V 0 bases short and J 6 bases short, with 15 bases between. CDR3 length equals 15 residues. Per the germline V gene, CDR1 is SGHRS and CDR2 is YFSETQ. Here the CDR3 reads CASSLGLALADGYTF. The CDR3, as DNA: TGCGCCAGCAGCTTGGGCCTAGCCCTGGCGGATGGCTACACCTTC.

This clone was seen only once. The genes are TRBV20-1 and TRBJ2-7, with 9 bases that match TRBD2. V gave up 3 bases and J gave up 5 bases; unmatched junction bases: 8. The V gene's germline CDR1 is DFQATT and CDR2 SNEGSKA (reference sequence). The CDR3 runs 14 residues. CDR3 sequence (DNA): TGCAGTGCTAGTTTGCGGGAGGGCCCCGACGAGCAGTACTTC. Amino acids: CSASLREGPDEQYF.

The gene calls are TRBV5-1 and TRBJ2-2, with 11 bases matching TRBD2. With 5 bases clipped from V and 3 bases from J, the junction kept 9 bases outside the gene matches. This CDR3 is 17 amino acids long. The germline V gene encodes CDR1 SGHRS and CDR2 YFSETQ. This chain's CDR3 is CASRDLAGGSDTGELFF. The DNA for the CDR3 is TGCGCCAGCAGAGACCTAGCGGGAGGATCAGACACCGGGGAGCTGTTTTTT.

The rearrangement links TRBV28 to TRBJ1-1, with TRBD1 matching over 8 bases. CDR1 MDHEN and CDR2 SYDVKM come from the germline V gene. This CDR3 is built from 12 residues. With 6 bases clipped from V and 7 bases from J, the junction kept 4 bases outside the gene matches. The CDR3 region is CASRGTGLEAFF. In DNA, the CDR3 is TGTGCCAGCAGGGGGACAGGTCTTGAAGCTTTCTTT.

CDR3 region: CASSDGGVRLTRYGQYF. The CDR3 nucleotides are TGTGCCAGCAGTGACGGCGGGGTTCGACTAACTAGATACGGCCAGTACTTC. This rearrangement joins TRBV2 to TRBJ2-5; a weak D match, TRBD2 (6 bases). The germline V gene encodes CDR1 SNHLY and CDR2 FYNNEI. Deletions cut 3 bases from V and 10 bases from J, with 27 bases between. The CDR3 has 17 residues.

The J gene is TRBJ1-2, the V gene TRBV29-1; D is unresolved. Per germline, CDR1 SQVTM and CDR2 ANQGSEA. This CDR3 has 14 amino acids. V lost 0 bases and J lost 3, with 11 bases in between. CDR3 loop: CSVEDRWQDYGYTF. CDR3 in DNA: TGCAGCGTTGAAGATCGATGGCAGGACTATGGCTACACCTTC. The whole variable domain, remainder taken from reference TRBV29-1 and TRBJ1-2, is SAVISQKPSRDICQRGTSLTIQCQVDSQVTMMFWYRQQPGQSLTLIATANQGSEATYESGFVIDKFPISRPNLTFSTLTVSNMSPEDSSIYLCSVEDRWQDYGYTFGSGTRLTVV.

The V call is TRBV7-8, the J call TRBJ1-5, with 9 bases lining up with TRBD1. Looked up from germline, CDR1 is SGHVS and CDR2 is FQNEAQ. This CDR3 is built from 17 residues. The junction had 10 bases not matched to a gene; V was cut back by 6 bases and J by 1 base. The CDR3 nucleotides are TGTGCCAGCAGTCGCGTCACAGGGGGCGCGAGCAATCAGCCCCAGCATTTT. Protein sequence: CASSRVTGGASNQPQHF.

The CDR3 loop reads CASSSGERDTEAFF. As DNA, the CDR3 is TGTGCCAGCAGCTCGGGGGAACGGGACACTGAAGCTTTCTTT. The chain links TRBV11-1 to TRBJ1-1; D might be TRBD1 (5 bases). The CDR3 loop spans 14 amino acids. V was clipped by 4 bases and J by 3 bases, with 12 bases between them. Per germline, CDR1 SGHAT and CDR2 FQDESV (reference sequence).

This clone was found once. V is TRBV28 and J is TRBJ2-7, with 11 bases aligning to TRBD1. Trimming at V came to 3 bases and at J to 11 bases, leaving 6 bases not matched to a gene. The CDR3 is 13 residues long. From germline, CDR1 is MDHEN and CDR2 SYDVKM. The CDR3 is CASSLDRGRSEYF. The CDR3 DNA follows: TGTGCCAGCAGTTTGGACAGGGGGCGAAGTGAGTACTTC.

The J gene is TRBJ2-7, the V gene TRBV6-5; possible D gene TRBD1, 7 bases. The CDR3 sequence is 14 residues long. Trimming took off 4 bases at V and 3 bases at J, with 13 bases between the two ends. The germline V gene encodes CDR1 MNHEY and CDR2 SVGAGI. CDR3 sequence reads: CASSSGGQIYEQYF. In DNA, the CDR3 is TGTGCCAGCAGTTCCGGGGGACAGATCTACGAGCAGTACTTC.

V usage is TRBV19 and J usage is TRBJ2-7, with D maybe TRBD2 (5 bases). Per the germline V gene, CDR1 is LNHDA and CDR2 is SQIVND (reference sequence). The CDR3 length is 13 residues. V dropped 5 bases and J dropped 3 bases, with 11 bases sitting between them. DNA of the CDR3: TGTGCCAGTAGTTGGACGGGGAGCTACGAGCAGTACTTC. It yields the protein CASSWTGSYEQYF.

This clone is a singleton in its sample. Written as DNA, the CDR3 is TGTGCCAGCAGCTTGGCCTCTGGTGCTGGAAACACCATATATTTT. Translation gives CASSLASGAGNTIYF. This chain connects TRBV5-5 to TRBJ1-3; D is ambiguous. The CDR3 length is 15 residues. CDR1 is SGHKS, CDR2 YYEKEE, per germline (reference sequence). Trimming took 0 bases from V and 2 from J, leaving 9 bases between them.

The V and J genes are TRBV6-5 and TRBJ2-6, with no clear D. Deletions cut 7 bases from V and 0 bases from J, with 4 bases between. Looked up from germline, CDR1 is MNHEY and CDR2 is SVGAGI. This CDR3 is built from 13 residues. CDR3 DNA: TGTGCCAGCAAGGACTCTGGGGCCAACGTCCTGACTTTC. This gives the protein CASKDSGANVLTF.

The rearrangement links TRBV2 to TRBJ1-6; 7 nucleotides align to TRBD1. CDR1 and CDR2 (germline): SNHLY, FYNNEI. The trim removed 5 bases at V and 10 bases at J, leaving 11 bases unmatched. This CDR3 has 15 residues. In DNA form, the CDR3 reads TGTGCCAGCAGTCCGAGGGGACAGATTTCATCACCCCTCCACTTT. Translated: CASSPRGQISSPLHF.

V and J are TRBV9 and TRBJ2-3; 13 positions agree with TRBD2. The CDR3 has 19 amino acids. V lost 4 bases and J lost 5; bases outside the gene matches: 16. CDR1 is SGDLS, CDR2 YYNGEE, per germline. In DNA form, the CDR3 reads TGTGCCAGCAGCCCTGAGGTCGGGACTAGCGGGGCCCCCCGAGATACGCAGTATTTT. It translates to CASSPEVGTSGAPRDTQYF.

In this sample, this clone turned up once. The gene calls are TRBV9 and TRBJ1-1; possibly TRBD1 for D (6 bases). Trimming shortened V by 2 bases and J by 4 bases, and 12 bases separated the two germline ends. Germline V gives CDR1 SGDLS, CDR2 YYNGEE. The CDR3 is made up of 14 amino acids. CDR3 sequence reads: CASSVDGGSTEAFF. The CDR3 nucleotides are TGTGCCAGCAGCGTTGATGGGGGCAGCACTGAAGCTTTCTTT.

The V call is TRBV15, the J call TRBJ2-1; D is ambiguous. The length of the CDR3 is 13 residues. The germline V and J ends were trimmed by 0 bases and 6 bases, with 6 bases remaining between them. Germline V gene data show CDR1 as LNHNV and CDR2 as YYDKDF (reference sequence). The CDR3 nucleotides are TGTGCCACCAGCAGAGATGCTGGCAATGAGCAGTTCTTC. Residues: CATSRDAGNEQFF.